A single sample gave rise to the 6 T cell receptor beta chains below, sequenced in a study of blood T cell repertoires in COVID-19. Generated by immunoSEQ multiplex PCR, the TCRdb table keeps only in-frame clones and is missing some. The sample includes roughly 220,000 clones, about 85% of them seen just once. The sequenced sample was peripheral blood. The receptors come from a woman aged 60-75 years who had recovered from COVID-19.

This chain links TRBV9 with TRBJ1-1, with 11 bases that match TRBD1. The germline gives CDR1 SGDLS, CDR2 YYNGEE. This CDR3 region has 15 residues. The J segment lost 3 bases and the V segment lost 3 bases, leaving 4 bases of the junction unmatched. CDR3 coding DNA: TGTGCCAGCAGCGACCGGACAGGGGGCGACACTGAAGCTTTCTTT. Residues: CASSDRTGGDTEAFF.

V is TRBV28 and J is TRBJ2-3, with a weak D call TRBD1 (5 bases). V gave up 5 bases and J gave up 1 base, with 13 bases separating them. Germline lookup yields CDR1 MDHEN and CDR2 SYDVKM. The CDR3 spans 15 residues. CDR3 in amino acids: CASSPQGWGTDTQYF. CDR3 DNA sequence: TGTGCCAGCAGTCCTCAGGGATGGGGCACAGATACGCAGTATTTT.

This clone was picked up many times. This rearrangement joins TRBV7-2 to TRBJ2-5, with a weak D call TRBD1 (5 bases). Germline CDR1 and CDR2: SGHTA and FQGNSA. V dropped 3 bases and J dropped 5 bases, with 10 bases sitting between them. The CDR3 covers 13 residues. This chain's CDR3 is CASSFNRRETQYF. CDR3 nucleotides: TGTGCCAGCAGCTTTAACAGGCGGGAGACCCAGTACTTC.

J is TRBJ2-3 and V is TRBV18; 9 nucleotides match TRBD2. Trimming at V came to 0 bases and at J to 7 bases, leaving 5 bases not matched to a gene. The CDR3 is 15 residues long. CDR1 and CDR2 (germline): KGHSH, LQKENI. The chain's CDR3 is CASSPPVSGGNTQYF. The DNA for the CDR3 is TGTGCCAGCTCACCACCAGTTAGCGGGGGAAATACGCAGTATTTT.

The rearrangement joins TRBV7-9 to TRBJ1-5; 8 bases line up with TRBD1. This CDR3 region has 16 residues. Trimming took 3 bases from V and 5 from J; bases not matched to a gene: 9. CDR1 is SEHNR and CDR2 is FQNEAQ in the germline V gene (reference sequence). CDR3 amino acids: CASSFWTGKFDQPQHF. The CDR3 region has the DNA TGTGCCAGCAGCTTCTGGACAGGGAAGTTTGATCAGCCCCAGCATTTT.

V gene TRBV4-3 combines with J gene TRBJ2-7; TRBD2 matches at 7 bases. This CDR3 has 15 amino acids. Germline CDR1 and CDR2: LGHNA and YSLEER. V lost 4 bases, J lost 2 bases, and 8 bases stayed unmatched. CDR3 in amino acids: CASSPGGLPTYEQYF. DNA for the CDR3: TGCGCCAGCAGCCCGGGGGGACTCCCTACCTACGAGCAGTACTTC.